This T cell receptor (beta chain) was found in a study of T cells in Graves' hyperthyroidism and ophthalmopathy (dated by TCRdb to between 2017 and 2020). Some background on the complete study: Peripheral blood was sampled at the time of initial diagnosis, prior to any treatment. TCR V-J signatures able to tell the groups apart were searched for in a discovery cohort of some 100 patients, of whom approximately 40 had Graves' ophthalmopathy and under 65 had stable Graves' hyperthyroidism. Prospective prediction of ophthalmopathy was tested in an independent validation cohort consisting of 18 hyperthyroidism patients and approximately 16 patients who later progressed to ophthalmopathy. For training and testing, the 100 or so patients in the discovery cohort were randomly divided in a 7:3 ratio. In roughly six Graves' hyperthyroidism patients, the study also compared T-cell repertoires from thyroid tissue with T-cell repertoires from blood. Once sampling was done, hyperthyroidism patients were given methimazole at a starting dose of 30 mg daily, whereas ophthalmopathy patients were given high-dose intravenous methylprednisolone. TCR Vbeta CDR3 sequencing of 135 peripheral blood samples (over 40 ophthalmopathy, under 80 hyperthyroidism and approximately 17 progressor patients) is reported in the paper. The investigation overall reported the following: In validation, the model predicted progression to ophthalmopathy a median of about 6.8 months before onset, with roughly 68% sensitivity and about 75% specificity. A 13 V-J signature model separated ophthalmopathy from stable hyperthyroidism, with around 88% sensitivity and about 81% specificity in cross-validation and 80%/75% in testing. Most expanded thyroid clonotypes (frequency above 0.001) were also detected in blood, suggesting blood repertoires may reflect thyroid immune responses. No statistical method was used to fix the sample size in advance, and group allocation was not hidden from the investigators.

V and J lose 0 bases and 3 bases, and a span of 3 bases separates them. Including the terminal cysteine and phenylalanine, the CDR3 comprises 13 residues. Just CDR3 DNA is preserved here, 39 bases in frame from base 1. Based on the germline V gene, the CDR1 and CDR2 sequences are SGDLS and YYNGEE. In the ophthalmopathy patients, disease was moderately to severely active, with a Clinical Activity Score of 3 or more, a NOSPECS grade of 4 or more, and a duration of less than 3 months. Exclusion was applied to patients with uncontrolled infections, other autoimmune diseases, pregnancy or lactation. Diagnoses relied on clinical symptoms, serum thyroxine and TRAb, thyroid ultrasound and orbital computed tomography. PBMCs were isolated from approximately 10 ml of fresh peripheral blood by Ficoll-Paque density gradient centrifugation. Total RNA was extracted with Trizol reagent, and quality was checked on an Agilent 2100 Bioanalyzer.

This clonotype was counted a few times. Its recognized antigen is unknown. One base away there is no much larger clone; base qualities are not given. The TCR beta CDR3 regions were amplified from RNA transcripts. A first-round RT-PCR of the TCR CDR3 used the HTBI primer set with the Qiagen OneStep RT-PCR kit. The libraries were constructed in a second round of multiplex PCR and then size-selected and purified. Libraries were sequenced paired-end with 100 bp reads on an Illumina HiSeq2000. In the source study's methods: SOAPnuke was used to process the raw data, throwing out any read that contained adapters or uncalled bases, had a mean Phred below 15, or lacked an exact constant-primer or identifier match. COPE v1.2.5 was used to merge high-quality paired reads, and clonotypes were defined as unique nucleotide sequences. MiTCR v1.1 was used to align clonotypes to the IMGT TRBV, TRBD and TRBJ reference segments. Only V-J combinations with frequency above 0.0001, covering 99% to 99.2% of repertoires, were analysed. A TCS score was defined as the ratio between F50 (clonal expansion) and ExV (chaos), using BLOSUM62-based TCRdist between CDR3 peptides within each V-J. Welch's t-statistics and random forest reduced fewer than 600 V-J features to under 15, which were used in a naive Bayes classifier (R e1071). In-frame beta chains were kept once TCRdb had trimmed the public reads at Q25 with fastp and called clones with MiXCR. Every CDR3 protein is listed once, alongside the most common genes and DNA of its rows. None of the V and J calls come from the authors' own analysis; TCRdb made them. A total of fewer than 350,000 distinct CDR3 sequences appear in this sample, roughly a fifth of them only once. Jointly, the top ten make up 35% to 40% of the sample.

The chain was built from TRBV9 and TRBJ2-2; confidence is insufficient to name the D gene. The sample consisted of blood. The source is a man aged 50-60 years with Graves' ophthalmopathy. The encoded CDR3 is CASSVVDTGELFF. The nucleotides are TGTGCCAGCAGCGTAGTCGACACCGGGGAGCTGTTTTTT. Where the CDR3 stops, the reference TRBV9 and TRBJ2-2 genes take over; the full variable domain is DSGVTQTPKHLITATGQRVTLRCSPRSGDLSVYWYQQSLDQGLQFLIQYYNGEERAKGNILERFSAQQFPDLHSELNLSSLELGDSALYFCASSVVDTGELFFGEGSRLTVL.